This T cell receptor beta chain was obtained from a study of low-dose radiotherapy and immunotherapy resistance in tumors. The time point denotes: after trial treatment. As for treatment: LDRT plus nivolumab, ipilimumab, low-dose cyclophosphamide and aspirin (RACIN trial). J gave up 4 bases and V 5 bases, and 18 bases lay outside the gene matches. Per germline, CDR1 MDHEN and CDR2 SYDVKM. This CDR3 region has 19 residues. Primers used for first-strand cDNA, a TRAV- and TRBV-specific set, covered both alpha and beta chains. TCR amplification ran about 20 PCR cycles using constant-region and V-primer adapter primers. TCRdb reprocessed the reads via MiXCR and lists one record per CDR3 protein. The sample lists about 84,000 distinct CDR3 sequences, around 17% occurring once. This clonotype was seen many times.

V usage is TRBV28 and J usage is TRBJ2-3; 10 bases line up with TRBD1. The TCR originated in a male donor with prostate cancer. The material was PBMCs, obtained after low-dose radiotherapy plus immunotherapy. CDR3: CASSPVFSPGQGIADTQYF. The CDR3 coding sequence is TGTGCCAGCAGTCCCGTTTTTTCTCCGGGACAGGGGATCGCAGATACGCAGTATTTT.